Below are 26 T cell receptor beta chains sequenced from a single sample in a study of PD-L1 blockade in urothelial cancer. Time point noted: pretreatment peripheral blood. TCRdb's copy holds only in-frame clones and misses some; the assay was immunoSEQ multiplex PCR. The table records under 60,000 clones, around 80% of them present only once. Material: PBMCs, obtained around atezolizumab (anti-PD-L1) treatment. The receptors derive from a man in his 70s with urothelial cancer.

The chain has TRBV7-8 and TRBJ2-7; 8 nucleotides line up with TRBD1. The CDR3 has 13 amino acids. Germline CDR1 SGHVS, CDR2 FQNEAQ. V was clipped by 3 bases and J by 5 bases; unmatched bases: 3. DNA for the CDR3: TGTGCCAGCAGCTTCCAGGGGGCGGACGAGCAGTACTTC. This translates into CASSFQGADEQYF.

The chain couples TRBV27 to TRBJ1-2; D is unresolved. The ends were cut back, 4 bases at V and 0 bases at J, with 6 bases in the middle. CDR1 and CDR2 from the germline V gene are MNHEY and SMNVEV (reference sequence). CDR3 size: 13 residues. This CDR3 reads CASSSRTNYGYTF. DNA of the CDR3: TGTGCCAGCAGTTCCAGGACTAACTATGGCTACACCTTC.

The J gene is TRBJ2-7, the V gene TRBV19; maybe TRBD1 (6 bases). Per germline, CDR1 LNHDA and CDR2 SQIVND (reference sequence). The CDR3 extends over 14 amino acids. Trimming shortened V by 6 bases and J by 0 bases, and 12 bases separated the two germline ends. In DNA form, the CDR3 reads TGTGCCAGTAGGATTCAACAGGGCTCCTACGAGCAGTACTTC. Translated, it gives CASRIQQGSYEQYF.

The CDR3 DNA sequence: TGTGCCTGGAGTGTACAAACTGGAAACACCATATATTTT. This translates into CAWSVQTGNTIYF. The chain is built from TRBV30 and TRBJ1-3; D is unresolved. The germline CDR1 and CDR2 sequences are GTSNPN and SVGIG (reference sequence). The germline V and J ends were trimmed by 0 bases and 2 bases, with 5 bases remaining between them. This CDR3 comprises 13 residues.

V and J are TRBV5-8 and TRBJ2-1; TRBD2 aligns across 8 bases. The V gene's germline CDR1 is SGHTS and CDR2 YDEGEE. The length of the CDR3 is 17 residues. J lost 3 bases, V lost 4 bases, and 12 bases had no gene match. CDR3 protein: CASSPTFSGGDYNEQFF. The CDR3 nucleotides read TGTGCCAGCAGCCCCACCTTCTCGGGGGGGGACTACAATGAGCAGTTCTTC.

The rearrangement uses TRBV5-6 and TRBJ2-7; 9 bases match TRBD2. V lost 3 bases and J lost 6; bases outside the gene matches: 7. Germline assignment: CDR1 SGHDT and CDR2 YYEEEE. The CDR3 sequence is 14 residues long. The DNA for the CDR3 is TGTGCCAGCAGCTCTAGCGGGATGGGGAGCGAGCAGTACTTC. Translation gives CASSSSGMGSEQYF.

The J gene is TRBJ1-2, the V gene TRBV10-3; 10 bases agree with TRBD1. The CDR3 loop spans 13 amino acids. V shed 6 bases and J 5 bases; nucleotides not matched to a gene: 3. The germline V gene has CDR1 ENHRY and CDR2 SYGVKD. CDR3 sequence reads: CAISGGQGYGYTF. DNA of the CDR3: TGTGCCATCAGCGGGGGACAGGGGTATGGCTACACCTTC.

This chain uses TRBV28 with TRBJ1-2; 9 bases match TRBD1. The CDR3 length is 15 residues. V shed 6 bases, J shed 2 bases, and the junction held 7 bases outside the gene matches. Germline CDR1 and CDR2: MDHEN and SYDVKM. The CDR3 DNA sequence: TGTGCCAGCAGAACCCTGGGACAGGGAAACTATGGCTACACCTTC. This sequence encodes CASRTLGQGNYGYTF.

A single count supports this clone. The chain recombines TRBV7-9 with TRBJ1-2; D is undetermined. The CDR3 sequence is 16 residues long. V lost 7 bases to trimming and J lost 5 bases, with 23 bases between them. Germline CDR1 reads SEHNR; CDR2 reads FQNEAQ (reference sequence). CDR3 coding DNA: TGTGCCAGCACCCCTGACCCCCTCCTGGGAGGGTATGGCTACACCTTC. It is translated as CASTPDPLLGGYGYTF.

The rearrangement uses TRBV7-2 and TRBJ2-1; D is possibly TRBD2 (6 bases). The CDR3 contains 14 residues. The V end lost 3 bases, the J end lost 8 bases, and 14 bases lay between the germline ends. Germline V gives CDR1 SGHTA, CDR2 FQGNSA. The CDR3 sequence: CASSLGLAFDEQFF. CDR3 DNA sequence: TGTGCCAGCAGCTTGGGCCTAGCGTTCGATGAGCAGTTCTTC.

The chain uses TRBV6-6 and TRBJ1-2; 8 nucleotides match TRBD1. V shed 6 bases, J shed 5 bases, and the junction held 5 bases outside the gene matches. Germline V gene data show CDR1 as MNHNY and CDR2 as SVGAGI (reference sequence). This CDR3 region has 13 residues. The CDR3 DNA reads as TGTGCCAGCAGAAAGGACAGGGATTATGGCTACACCTTC. Its protein product is CASRKDRDYGYTF.

The rearrangement uses TRBV7-9 and TRBJ1-4; tentative D call: TRBD1 (6 bases). Between the trimmed V and J ends, which lost 2 bases and 5 bases, there was a span of 15 bases. This CDR3 has 16 residues. Germline V gene lookup returns CDR1 SEHNR and CDR2 FQNEAQ (reference sequence). The CDR3 loop is CASSLYTRGQNEKLFF. CDR3 in DNA: TGTGCCAGCAGCTTATATACCAGGGGCCAGAATGAAAAACTGTTTTTT.

This sequence joins TRBV5-1 and TRBJ1-5; no clear D gene. The V gene lost 5 bases and the J gene lost 4 bases, with 10 bases spanning the gap. The germline V gene has CDR1 SGHRS and CDR2 YFSETQ. CDR3 length equals 13 residues. Here the CDR3 reads CASSPIENQPQHF. CDR3 DNA sequence: TGCGCCAGCAGTCCAATCGAGAATCAGCCCCAGCATTTT.

V usage is TRBV9 and J usage is TRBJ2-1; 10 bases match TRBD2. Looked up from germline, CDR1 is SGDLS and CDR2 is YYNGEE. V lost 2 bases and J lost 0; bases outside the gene matches: 2. CDR3 length: 16 residues. CDR3 bases: TGTGCCAGCAGCGTGGGACTAGCGAGCTCCTACAATGAGCAGTTCTTC. Protein product: CASSVGLASSYNEQFF.

This chain joins TRBV2 and TRBJ2-2; 14 positions match TRBD2. Losses at the gene ends were 4 bases for V and 7 bases for J; bases not matched to a gene: 8. CDR3 size: 17 residues. CDR1 SNHLY and CDR2 FYNNEI come from the germline V gene. The CDR3 DNA is TGTGCCAGCAGTGCCCCCGGGACTAGCGGGAGCATCGGGGAGCTGTTTTTT. It is translated as CASSAPGTSGSIGELFF.

The chain couples TRBV9 to TRBJ1-1; D unresolved. V shed 1 base and J shed 2 bases, with 12 bases lying between them. CDR1 and CDR2 from the germline V gene are SGDLS and YYNGEE. The CDR3 totals 15 residues. CDR3 loop: CASSVTGGLNTEAFF. The CDR3, as DNA: TGTGCCAGCAGCGTAACTGGAGGGCTTAACACTGAAGCTTTCTTT.

This sequence joins TRBV2 and TRBJ1-5, with 8 bases aligning to TRBD1. Per the germline V gene, CDR1 is SNHLY and CDR2 is FYNNEI. This CDR3 is 17 amino acids long. V lost 4 bases and J lost 4; bases outside the gene matches: 12. The CDR3 loop reads CASSGTGRGGPNQPQHF. CDR3 bases: TGTGCCAGCAGTGGGACAGGGAGAGGGGGACCGAATCAGCCCCAGCATTTT.

The chain joins TRBV18 to TRBJ2-5, with 10 bases lining up with TRBD1. Trimming took 3 bases from V and 2 from J; bases not matched to a gene: 3. The CDR3 contains 15 residues. The germline gives CDR1 KGHSH, CDR2 LQKENI. The chain's CDR3 is CASSPRTGGQETQYF. CDR3 DNA sequence: TGTGCCAGCTCACCTCGGACAGGGGGGCAAGAGACCCAGTACTTC.

CDR3 bases: TGCGCCAGCAGACCTACTACAGGGGCGAACACTGAAGCTTTCTTT. The encoded protein is CASRPTTGANTEAFF. The rearrangement joins TRBV5-1 to TRBJ1-1; 7 bases line up with TRBD1. From germline, CDR1 is SGHRS and CDR2 YFSETQ. This CDR3 contains 15 residues. The J segment lost 1 base and the V segment lost 5 bases, leaving 8 bases of the junction unmatched. The whole variable domain, remainder taken from reference TRBV5-1 and TRBJ1-1, is KAGVTQTPRYLIKTRGQQVTLSCSPISGHRSVSWYQQTPGQGLQFLFEYFSETQRNKGNFPGRFSGRQFSNSRSEMNVSTLELGDSALYLCASRPTTGANTEAFFGQGTRLTVV.

This clone was detected only once. V usage is TRBV10-3 and J usage is TRBJ1-1; D may be TRBD1 (6 bases). The germline V and J ends were trimmed by 7 bases and 5 bases, with 17 bases remaining between them. The CDR3 runs 14 residues. Germline V gene sequence: CDR1 ENHRY, CDR2 SYGVKD. The CDR3 sequence: CAINQAGGGTEAFF. CDR3 in DNA: TGTGCCATCAATCAAGCGGGGGGCGGGACTGAAGCTTTCTTT.

J is TRBJ2-7 and V is TRBV14; TRBD2 matches 7 bases. Per germline, CDR1 SGHDN and CDR2 FVKESK. The CDR3 length is 14 residues. The V and J ends lost 3 bases and 0 bases, in that order; junction bases with no gene match: 2. This chain's CDR3 is CASSQGGGSYEQYF. The CDR3 nucleotides are TGTGCCAGCAGCCAGGGCGGGGGCTCCTACGAGCAGTACTTC. The full variable domain, its missing parts supplied by reference TRBV14 and TRBJ2-7, is EAGVTQFPSHSVIEKGQTVTLRCDPISGHDNLYWYRRVMGKEIKFLLHFVKESKQDESGMPNNRFLAERTGGTYSTLKVQPAELEDSGVYFCASSQGGGSYEQYFGPGTRLTVT.

In nucleotides, the CDR3 is TGTGCCAGTAAGAAGGAAGTAGCGCGAGCAAGCAATGAGCAGTTCTTC. This sequence encodes CASKKEVARASNEQFF. The rearrangement links TRBV19 to TRBJ2-1; possibly TRBD2 for D (5 bases). Per the germline V gene, CDR1 is LNHDA and CDR2 is SQIVND (reference sequence). Trimming took 7 bases from V and 6 from J, leaving 22 bases between them. The CDR3 loop spans 16 amino acids.

The chain recombines TRBV5-1 with TRBJ2-7; 10 positions match TRBD2. V lost 0 bases, J lost 1 base, and 4 bases stayed unmatched. Germline V gene sequence: CDR1 SGHRS, CDR2 YFSETQ. CDR3 size: 16 residues. In DNA form, the CDR3 reads TGCGCCAGCAGCTTGGCTAGCGGGAGTGGGTCCTACGAGCAGTACTTC. As protein: CASSLASGSGSYEQYF.

The genes are TRBV5-1 and TRBJ1-1; TRBD1 agrees at 8 bases. This CDR3 has 18 amino acids. Losses at the gene ends were 0 bases for V and 0 bases for J; bases not matched to a gene: 10. Germline values: CDR1 SGHRS, CDR2 YFSETQ. The CDR3: CASSLEVGRTGLNTEAFF. Here the CDR3 DNA reads TGCGCCAGCAGCTTGGAGGTCGGGAGGACAGGGCTGAACACTGAAGCTTTCTTT.

This clone has only a few counts. Germline and junction disagree at one end, which may indicate a read error. The chain uses TRBV6-1 and TRBJ2-1; the match to TRBD1 covers 10 bases. Germline-derived CDR1 and CDR2 are MNHNS and SASEGT. This CDR3 region has 15 residues. CDR3 in DNA: TGTGCCAGCAGGACAGGGGGCACCTCCAACAATGAGCAGTTCTTC. The encoded protein is CASRTGGTSNNEQFF.

This clone has a single count. This chain joins TRBV18 and TRBJ1-1; maybe TRBD1 (6 bases). CDR3 length: 13 residues. CDR1 and CDR2 (germline): KGHSH, LQKENI. The V and J ends lost 4 bases and 3 bases respectively, with 9 bases between them. The CDR3 loop is CASSRGQDTEAFF. The CDR3 DNA reads TGTGCCAGCTCACGGGGACAAGACACTGAAGCTTTCTTT. Variable domain in full (rest from reference TRBV18 and TRBJ1-1): NAGVMQNPRHLVRRRGQEARLRCSPMKGHSHVYWYRQLPEEGLKFMVYLQKENIIDESGMPKERFSAEFPKEGPSILRIQQVVRGDSAAYFCASSRGQDTEAFFGQGTRLTVV.